One and the same sample provided the 17 T cell receptor beta chains below, sequenced in a study of cytomegalovirus exposure and HLA in healthy donors. The PCR had 60 Vbeta and 13 Jbeta primers. Sequencing was performed with immunoSEQ multiplex PCR; in TCRdb, only in-frame clones are kept and a portion is missing. This repertoire shows about 87,000 clones, nearly 80% found once; its top ten account for over 3%. The source material was PBMCs. Receptors were obtained from a woman aged 40 to 49 in good health and CMV-seronegative.

The chain recombines TRBV30 with TRBJ2-7; 7 bases agree with TRBD1. In germline, CDR1 is GTSNPN, CDR2 SVGIG (reference sequence). V lost 2 bases and J lost 1; bases outside the gene matches: 2. The CDR3 has 13 residues. Here the CDR3 reads CAWSSGQSYEQYF. The CDR3 nucleotides read TGTGCCTGGAGTTCGGGACAGTCCTACGAGCAGTACTTC. Full variable domain (missing parts from reference TRBV30 and TRBJ2-7): SQTIHQWPATLVQPVGSPLSLECTVEGTSNPNLYWYRQAAGRGLQLLFYSVGIGQISSEVPQNLSASRPQDRQFILSSKKLLLSDSGFYLCAWSSGQSYEQYFGPGTRLTVT.

The chain couples TRBV7-2 to TRBJ1-5; perhaps TRBD1 as D (5 bases). Trimming took off 4 bases at V and 6 bases at J, with 7 bases between the two ends. Germline CDR1 and CDR2: SGHTA and FQGNSA. This CDR3 comprises 12 residues. CDR3 protein: CASSYRGQPQHF. CDR3 nucleotide sequence: TGTGCCAGCAGCTATAGGGGTCAGCCCCAGCATTTT. The variable domain in full, completed from reference TRBV7-2 and TRBJ1-5, reads GAGVSQSPSNKVTEKGKDVELRCDPISGHTALYWYRQSLGQGLEFLIYFQGNSAPDKSGLPSDRFSAERTGGSVSTLTIQRTQQEDSAVYLCASSYRGQPQHFGDGTRLSIL.

A single count supports this clone. V is TRBV7-8 and J is TRBJ1-2; tentative D call: TRBD1 (5 bases). The CDR3 is 16 residues long. V was clipped by 1 base and J by 3 bases, with 15 bases between them. The germline gives CDR1 SGHVS, CDR2 FQNEAQ. Here the CDR3 DNA reads TGTGCCAGCAGCTTAGGCAGAGCTCGGGGGGACTATGGCTACACCTTC. It translates to CASSLGRARGDYGYTF.

This clone was seen more than once but under ten times. The gene calls are TRBV4-1 and TRBJ2-3; D is perhaps TRBD2 (6 bases). Germline loops: CDR1 MGHRA, CDR2 YSYEKL. The CDR3 runs to 14 residues. Trimming took off 8 bases at V and 0 bases at J, with 12 bases between the two ends. For the CDR3, the DNA is TGCGCCAGCGGGAAGCGGGTCAGCACAGATACGCAGTATTTT. Protein sequence: CASGKRVSTDTQYF.

The rearrangement joins TRBV6-6 to TRBJ2-7, with TRBD1 matching 9 bases. The V segment lost 2 bases and the J segment 4 bases; nucleotides outside the gene matches: 9. This CDR3 spans 16 amino acids. Germline CDR1 reads MNHNY; CDR2 reads SVGAGI (reference sequence). The CDR3 nucleotides are TGTGCCAGCAGTTACCGGGGGGACAGGGTGGGATACGAGCAGTACTTC. Amino acids: CASSYRGDRVGYEQYF.

A single count supports this clone. The V and J genes are TRBV7-9 and TRBJ2-7; no reliable D call. Trimming shortened V by 3 bases and J by 0 bases, and 15 bases separated the two germline ends. From germline, CDR1 is SEHNR and CDR2 FQNEAQ (reference sequence). This CDR3 has 16 amino acids. The CDR3 sequence: CASSFILAQVSYEQYF. In DNA, the CDR3 is TGTGCCAGCAGCTTTATCCTCGCGCAGGTCTCCTACGAGCAGTACTTC.

V and J are TRBV6-5 and TRBJ2-3, with 9 bases lining up with TRBD2. J was trimmed by 3 bases and V by 1 base; bases with no gene match: 5. The CDR3 has 16 residues. The germline V gene has CDR1 MNHEY and CDR2 SVGAGI. The CDR3 nucleotides are TGTGCCAGCAGTTACTTGGGGCTAGCGGGGACAGATACGCAGTATTTT. This codes for CASSYLGLAGTDTQYF.

This chain links TRBV7-9 with TRBJ1-3, with 7 bases fitting TRBD1. Trimming took 6 bases from V and 0 from J; bases not matched to a gene: 17. CDR1 and CDR2 from the germline V gene are SEHNR and FQNEAQ (reference sequence). The CDR3 extends over 19 amino acids. CDR3 protein: CASSRAGTALRLSGNTIYF. The DNA of the CDR3 is TGTGCCAGCAGTCGCGCCGGGACAGCCCTCAGGCTCTCTGGAAACACCATATATTTT.

For the CDR3, the DNA is TGTGCCAGCAGCACCGAGTACGGCGGGGGCGAGGGCTACACCTTC. Protein: CASSTEYGGGEGYTF. V is TRBV7-9 and J is TRBJ1-2; D might be TRBD1 (6 bases). The CDR3 is 15 residues long. V lost 5 bases, J lost 8 bases, and 21 bases lay in between. Germline values: CDR1 SEHNR, CDR2 FQNEAQ (reference sequence).

This clone was counted once. The chain uses TRBV14 and TRBJ1-1; 7 positions agree with TRBD1. V was pared by 5 bases and J by 12 bases, with 9 bases of the junction left unmatched. In germline, CDR1 is SGHDN, CDR2 FVKESK. The CDR3 totals 12 residues. CDR3 in DNA: TGTGCCAGCAGCGCCGACAGGGTTGGAACTTTCTTT. Amino acid sequence: CASSADRVGTFF.

The chain links TRBV6-1 to TRBJ2-1, with TRBD1 matching over 9 bases. Germline values: CDR1 MNHNS, CDR2 SASEGT. The CDR3 is 15 amino acids. The J segment lost 6 bases and the V segment lost 6 bases, leaving 9 bases of the junction unmatched. The CDR3 loop is CASRLAGQGSNEQFF. The CDR3 bases are TGTGCCAGCAGACTCGCGGGACAGGGTAGCAATGAGCAGTTCTTC.

The rearrangement joins TRBV10-3 to TRBJ2-3, with 8 bases matching TRBD2. Trimming at V came to 9 bases and at J to 0 bases, leaving 5 bases not matched to a gene. Germline-derived CDR1 and CDR2 are ENHRY and SYGVKD. The CDR3 is 14 residues long. CDR3 nucleotides: TGTGCCATGCGGGGGGCATTCAGCACAGATACGCAGTATTTT. Translation gives CAMRGAFSTDTQYF.

This rearrangement joins TRBV7-8 to TRBJ2-7; D is perhaps TRBD1 (5 bases). The length of the CDR3 is 12 residues. Trimming stripped 4 bases from V and 3 bases from J, with 7 bases between. The germline CDR1 and CDR2 sequences are SGHVS and FQNEAQ. As DNA, the CDR3 is TGTGCCAGCAGCTCCCAGGGCTACGAGCAGTACTTC. Protein sequence: CASSSQGYEQYF.

This clone was counted between two and nine times. V gene TRBV2 combines with J gene TRBJ2-7; D unclear. Germline CDR1 and CDR2: SNHLY and FYNNEI. V was cut by 0 bases and J by 12 bases, with 12 bases left in between. The CDR3 is 12 amino acids. CDR3 sequence (DNA): TGTGCCAGCAGTGAAGCTCCCCGAGGTGGGTACTTC. This translates into CASSEAPRGGYF.

The chain has TRBV6-5 and TRBJ1-1; D gene unclear. Germline CDR1 MNHEY, CDR2 SVGAGI. V lost 6 bases to trimming and J lost 1 base, with 6 bases between them. The CDR3 consists of 12 residues. The CDR3, as DNA: TGTGCCAGCAGCCCTCGGAACACTGAAGCTTTCTTT. Amino acid sequence: CASSPRNTEAFF.

The chain carries TRBV5-1 and TRBJ2-7, with 10 nucleotides matching TRBD1. Germline-derived CDR1 and CDR2 are SGHRS and YFSETQ. The CDR3 covers 15 residues. Unmatched junction bases numbered 6, after V lost 3 bases and J lost 3 bases. Written as DNA, the CDR3 is TGCGCCAGCAGCTGGGGGGACAGGGGCGTCTACGAGCAGTACTTC. It specifies CASSWGDRGVYEQYF. Filled out from reference TRBV5-1 and TRBJ2-7, the complete variable domain reads KAGVTQTPRYLIKTRGQQVTLSCSPISGHRSVSWYQQTPGQGLQFLFEYFSETQRNKGNFPGRFSGRQFSNSRSEMNVSTLELGDSALYLCASSWGDRGVYEQYFGPGTRLTVT.

V and J are TRBV2 and TRBJ1-2; a weak D match, TRBD1 (6 bases). Germline assignment: CDR1 SNHLY and CDR2 FYNNEI. There are 14 residues in the CDR3. The V end was cut by 1 base, the J end by 2 bases, with 8 bases between. CDR3: CASSEGTENYGYTF. The CDR3 DNA is TGTGCCAGCAGTGAAGGGACAGAGAACTATGGCTACACCTTC.